This T cell receptor (beta chain) comes out of a study of blood T cell repertoires in COVID-19. In the case of this clone: At one of its ends the junction is not consistent with the germline gene, which may arise from a read error.

This CDR3 is built from 15 residues. Per the germline V gene, CDR1 is LNHDA and CDR2 is SQIVND (reference sequence). TCRdb's table, derived via immunoSEQ multiplex PCR, lists solely in-frame clones and lacks some. This table holds roughly 100,000 clones, around nine tenths found once. Sequences were obtained from peripheral blood. The rearrangement links TRBV19 to TRBJ2-7, with 9 bases matching TRBD2. This sequence originates from a human donor in a cohort sampled during active COVID-19. CDR3 in DNA: TGTGCCAGTAATATAGGGTTCCTAGCGGGAAACGAGCAGTACTTC. It yields the protein CASNIGFLAGNEQYF.